This TCR beta chain is from a study of T cells in narcolepsy. In this sample, this clone turned up a few times. Other DNA sequences in this specimen translate into the identical CDR3. TCRdb keeps only in-frame clones here, not all; method: immunoSEQ multiplex PCR. This sample yields fewer than 40,000 clones, of which more than 80% are seen a single time; roughly 1.3% belongs to the top ten. The CDR3 loop spans 15 amino acids. Trimming pared 5 bases from V and 2 bases from J, leaving 11 bases between. Germline-derived CDR1 and CDR2 are SGHRS and YFSETQ. This chain connects TRBV5-1 to TRBJ2-6; D is ambiguous. Sequencing input: CD45RA- memory CD4+ T cells from PBMCs. This receptor was identified in a human donor with narcolepsy. The CDR3 loop is CASRGTATGANVLTF. In DNA form, the CDR3 reads TGCGCCAGCAGGGGTACGGCCACTGGGGCCAACGTCCTGACTTTC.